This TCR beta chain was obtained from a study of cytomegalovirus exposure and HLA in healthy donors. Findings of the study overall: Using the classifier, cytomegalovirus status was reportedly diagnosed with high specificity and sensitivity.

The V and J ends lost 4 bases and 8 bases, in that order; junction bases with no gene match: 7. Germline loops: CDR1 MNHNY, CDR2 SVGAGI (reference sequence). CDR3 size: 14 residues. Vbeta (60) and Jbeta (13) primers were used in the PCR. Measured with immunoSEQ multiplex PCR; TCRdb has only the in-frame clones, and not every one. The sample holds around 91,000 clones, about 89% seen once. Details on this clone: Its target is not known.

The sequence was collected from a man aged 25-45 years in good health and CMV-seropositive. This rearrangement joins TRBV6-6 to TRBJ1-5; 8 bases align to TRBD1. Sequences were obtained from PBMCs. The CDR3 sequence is CASSSGQGPEPQHF. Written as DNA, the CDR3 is TGTGCCAGCAGTTCCGGACAGGGTCCTGAGCCCCAGCATTTT.